This TCR beta chain was identified during a study of T cell repertoires in cytomegalovirus infection. Overall study context: Recently described HLA-C-restricted plus well-studied HLA-B-restricted CMV epitopes were used. A matching HLA type, together with CMV infection, was signaled by public TCR beta signatures.

V trimming: 5 bases; J trimming: 4 bases; junction bases outside the gene matches: 4. Per the germline V gene, CDR1 is MNHEY and CDR2 is SMNVEV (reference sequence). The CDR3 has 14 residues. The study, taken as a whole, reports: The cumulative frequency of public TCR beta families distinguished individuals who carried CMV together with the relevant HLA. Predominance within the ex vivo response was attributable to HLA-C-restricted CMV-specific TCR beta clonotypes.

On this clonotype: The antigen is not known.

TCRdb used MiXCR to reprocess the reads, holding one entry per CDR3 protein. The data hold approximately 990,000 distinct CDR3 sequences, with around 32% observed a single time. The sequenced sample was cultured CD8+ T cells from PBMCs, obtained from culture after CMV antigen stimulation. The V gene is TRBV27, the J gene TRBJ1-5; TRBD1 aligns across 8 bases. The receptor was isolated from a human donor in good health (CMV status not recorded). Some clones in this sample may be carry-over from other donors' samples. The CDR3 region is CASSRQGYNQPQHF. In DNA, the CDR3 is TGTGCCAGCAGTAGACAGGGGTATAATCAGCCCCAGCATTTT.